Only a few counts were recorded for the clone carrying this TCR beta chain. Its antigen is undetermined. Germline V gene data show CDR1 as DFQATT and CDR2 as SNEGSKA (reference sequence). The V end lost 4 bases, the J end lost 7 bases, and 7 bases lay between the germline ends. The CDR3 runs to 10 residues. The data are from a study of CD8 T cells in ankylosing spondylitis. With molecular barcodes, quantitative 5'-RACE was used to make the TCR beta libraries. Each CDR3 protein gets one entry after TCRdb re-called the 5' RACE reads with MiXCR. The data hold around 770,000 distinct CDR3 sequences, with about 11% observed a single time. Study-wide results and caveats: Matched synovial fluid from ankylosing spondylitis patients was reported to be enriched for disease-linked clones. Clones linked to the disease showed a CD8+ phenotype. They occurred at relatively low frequencies in peripheral blood. A TCR beta motif made of fewer than ten highly homologous variants seemed typical of ankylosing spondylitis blood.

The specimen was blood, either unsorted or a sorted T cell fraction (not recorded which). The J gene is TRBJ1-1, the V gene TRBV20-1, with no clear D. The source of this sequence is a male donor with ankylosing spondylitis. The CDR3: CSATVNEAFF. DNA for the CDR3: TGCAGTGCTACCGTTAATGAAGCTTTCTTT.